This TCR beta chain appears in the sequencing data of a study of T-cell reconstitution after alpha-beta-depleted transplantation in children. Findings and caveats of the study: At the one-year point after transplant, T-cell counts and TCRbeta diversity were found to come mostly from T cells that had been newly produced. It was surviving recipient T cells and thymic progenitors that gave some patients high TCRbeta diversity at day 60. After transplant, at about two months, alpha-beta T cells were reportedly derived from several hundred expanded graft clones.

Unique molecular identifiers were incorporated when the TCRbeta library was constructed. TCRdb re-analysed the PCR reads in MiXCR, keeping a single row per CDR3 protein. The data hold around 960,000 distinct CDR3 sequences, with about 29% observed a single time. This clonotype occurred a few times. Its target is not known. Unmatched junction bases numbered 4, after V lost 3 bases and J lost 3 bases. This CDR3 comprises 15 residues. The material sequenced was PBMCs, mostly from graft donor cells, taken 360 days after TCRalphabeta/CD19-depleted stem cell transplant. The gene calls are TRBV12-3 or TRBV12-4 and TRBJ2-4, with 8 bases identical to TRBD1. This TCR came from a boy under two years old who had a stem cell transplant for SCID, so the T cells may come from the graft donor. CDR3 nucleotide sequence: TGTGCCAGCAGTTTCATCGGACAGGGCAAAAACATTCAGTACTTC. Its protein is CASSFIGQGKNIQYF.